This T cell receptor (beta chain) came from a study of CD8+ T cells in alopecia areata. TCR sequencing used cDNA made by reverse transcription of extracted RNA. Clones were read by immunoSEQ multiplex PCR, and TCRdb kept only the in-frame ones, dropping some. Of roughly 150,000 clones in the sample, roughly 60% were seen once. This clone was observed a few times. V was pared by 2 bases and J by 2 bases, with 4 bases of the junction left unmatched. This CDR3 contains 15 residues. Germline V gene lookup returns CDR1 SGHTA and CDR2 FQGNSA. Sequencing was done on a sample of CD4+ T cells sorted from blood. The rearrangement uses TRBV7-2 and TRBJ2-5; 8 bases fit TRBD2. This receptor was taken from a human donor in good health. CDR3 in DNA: TGTGCCAGCAGCTTAAGACCTAGCGGGCAAGAGACCCAGTACTTC. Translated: CASSLRPSGQETQYF.